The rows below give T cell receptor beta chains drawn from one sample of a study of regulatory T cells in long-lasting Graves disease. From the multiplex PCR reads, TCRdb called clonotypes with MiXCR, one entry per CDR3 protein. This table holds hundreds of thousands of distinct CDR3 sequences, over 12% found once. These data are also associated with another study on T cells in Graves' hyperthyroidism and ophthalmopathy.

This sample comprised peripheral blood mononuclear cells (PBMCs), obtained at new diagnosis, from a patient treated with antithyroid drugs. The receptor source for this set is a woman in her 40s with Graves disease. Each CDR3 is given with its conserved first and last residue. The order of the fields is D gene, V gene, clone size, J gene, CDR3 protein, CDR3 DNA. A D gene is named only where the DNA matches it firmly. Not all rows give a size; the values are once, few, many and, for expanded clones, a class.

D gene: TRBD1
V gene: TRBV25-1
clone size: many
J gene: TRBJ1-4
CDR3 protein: CASSEPPHRGRGEKLFF
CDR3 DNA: TGTGCCAGCAGTGAACCACCTCACAGGGGAAGGGGTGAAAAACTGTTTTTT

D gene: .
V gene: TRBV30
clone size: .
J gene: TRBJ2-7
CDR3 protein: CAWSVQGIGYEQYF
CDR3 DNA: TGTGCCTGGAGTGTACAGGGAATCGGCTACGAGCAGTACTTC

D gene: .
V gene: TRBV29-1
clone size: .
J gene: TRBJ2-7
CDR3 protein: CSVGDSGYEQYF
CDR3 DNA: TGCAGCGTTGGCGATAGCGGCTACGAGCAGTACTTC

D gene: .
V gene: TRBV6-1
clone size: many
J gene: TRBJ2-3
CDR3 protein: CASLVGGHTDTQYF
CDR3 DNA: TGTGCCAGCTTAGTTGGCGGCCACACAGATACGCAGTATTTT

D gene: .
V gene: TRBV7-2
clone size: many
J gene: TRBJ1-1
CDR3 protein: CASSEWETGILNTEAFF
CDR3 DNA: TGTGCCAGCAGCGAATGGGAGACAGGTATTTTGAACACTGAAGCTTTCTTT

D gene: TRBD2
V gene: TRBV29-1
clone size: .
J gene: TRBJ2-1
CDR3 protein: CTVGRTHSYNEQFF
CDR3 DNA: TGCACCGTCGGGAGGACCCACTCCTACAATGAGCAGTTCTTC

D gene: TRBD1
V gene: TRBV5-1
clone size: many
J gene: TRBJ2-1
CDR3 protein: CASSPGQGAYNEQFF
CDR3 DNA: TGCGCCAGCAGCCCGGGACAGGGGGCCTACAATGAGCAGTTCTTC

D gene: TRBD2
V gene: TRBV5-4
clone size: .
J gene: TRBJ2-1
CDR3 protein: CASSFGGNNPYNEQFF
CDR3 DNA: TGTGCCAGCAGCTTCGGGGGGAACAATCCCTACAATGAGCAGTTCTTC

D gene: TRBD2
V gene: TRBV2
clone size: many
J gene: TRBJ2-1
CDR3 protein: CASSEGAGTSGHNEQFF
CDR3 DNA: TGTGCCAGCAGCGAGGGAGCGGGGACTAGCGGGCACAATGAGCAGTTCTTC

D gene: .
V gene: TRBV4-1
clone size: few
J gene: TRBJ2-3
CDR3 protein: CASSQEPSTDTQYF
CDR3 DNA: TGCGCCAGCAGCCAAGAACCTAGCACAGATACGCAGTATTTT

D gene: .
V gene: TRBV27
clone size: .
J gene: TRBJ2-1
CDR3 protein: CASSPRLDYNEQFF
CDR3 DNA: TGTGCCAGCAGTCCAAGACTAGACTACAATGAGCAGTTCTTC

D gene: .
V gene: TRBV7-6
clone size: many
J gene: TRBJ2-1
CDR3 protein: CASSFRTGISYNEQFF
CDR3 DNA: TGTGCCAGCAGCTTTCGCACAGGGATCTCCTACAATGAGCAGTTCTTC

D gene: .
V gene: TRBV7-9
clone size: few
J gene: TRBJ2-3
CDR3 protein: CASSPRLGVPSTDTQYF
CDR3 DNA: TGTGCCAGCAGCCCCCGATTGGGGGTACCGAGCACAGATACGCAGTATTTT

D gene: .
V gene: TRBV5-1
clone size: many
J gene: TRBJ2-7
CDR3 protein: CASSLGSDPYEQYF
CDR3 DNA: TGCGCCAGCAGCTTGGGTTCAGACCCCTACGAGCAGTACTTC

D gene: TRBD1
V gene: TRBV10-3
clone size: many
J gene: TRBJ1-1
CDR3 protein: CAIKPQGAKNTEAFF
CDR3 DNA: TGTGCCATCAAGCCACAGGGGGCAAAGAACACTGAAGCTTTCTTT

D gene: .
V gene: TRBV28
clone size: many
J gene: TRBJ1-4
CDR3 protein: CASSATNEKLFF
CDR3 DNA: TGTGCCAGCTCAGCAACTAATGAAAAACTGTTTTTT

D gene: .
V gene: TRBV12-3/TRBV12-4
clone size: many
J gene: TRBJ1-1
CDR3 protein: CASTPGGRVNTEAFF
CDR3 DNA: TGTGCCAGCACCCCGGGCGGCAGGGTGAACACTGAAGCTTTCTTT

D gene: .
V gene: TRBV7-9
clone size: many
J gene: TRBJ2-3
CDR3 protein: CARGGRGNTQYF
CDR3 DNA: TGTGCCAGGGGGGGGCGAGGAAATACGCAGTATTTT

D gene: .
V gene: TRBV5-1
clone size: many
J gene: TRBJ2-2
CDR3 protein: CASSWTGNTGELFF
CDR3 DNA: TGCGCCAGCAGCTGGACTGGGAACACCGGGGAGCTGTTTTTT

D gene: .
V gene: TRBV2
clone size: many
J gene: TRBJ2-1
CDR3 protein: CASSGTAYNEQFF
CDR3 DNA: TGTGCCAGCAGCGGGACTGCTTACAATGAGCAGTTCTTC

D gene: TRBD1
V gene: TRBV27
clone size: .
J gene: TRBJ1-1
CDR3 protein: CASSLSPTGVNTEAFF
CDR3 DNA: TGTGCCAGCAGTTTATCCCCGACAGGGGTGAACACTGAAGCTTTCTTT

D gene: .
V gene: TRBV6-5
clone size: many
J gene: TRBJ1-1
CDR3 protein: CASSYSRARETEAFF
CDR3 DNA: TGTGCCAGCAGTTACAGCAGGGCGCGAGAGACTGAAGCTTTCTTT

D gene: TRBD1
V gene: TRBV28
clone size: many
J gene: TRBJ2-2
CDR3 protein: CASRGQGRAGELFF
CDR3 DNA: TGTGCCAGCAGGGGACAGGGGAGGGCCGGGGAGCTGTTTTTT

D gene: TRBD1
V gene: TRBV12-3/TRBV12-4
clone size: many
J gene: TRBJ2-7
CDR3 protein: CASSIGTGRYEQYF
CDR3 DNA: TGTGCCAGCAGTATCGGGACAGGACGTTACGAGCAGTACTTC

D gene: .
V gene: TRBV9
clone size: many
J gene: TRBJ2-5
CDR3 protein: CASSGPQETQYF
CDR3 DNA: TGTGCCAGCAGCGGACCTCAAGAGACCCAGTACTTC

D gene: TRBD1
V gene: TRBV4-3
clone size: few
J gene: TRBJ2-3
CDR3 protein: CASSQDSDRVNTQYF
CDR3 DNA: TGCGCCAGCAGCCAAGATTCCGACAGGGTAAATACGCAGTATTTT

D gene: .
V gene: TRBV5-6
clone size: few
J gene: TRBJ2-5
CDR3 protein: CASSLGREVAETQYF
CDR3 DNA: TGTGCCAGCAGCTTGGGGAGGGAGGTGGCAGAGACCCAGTACTTC

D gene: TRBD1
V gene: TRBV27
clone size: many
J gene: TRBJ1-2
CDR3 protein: CASRTHRGHNYGYTF
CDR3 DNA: TGTGCCAGCAGGACCCACAGGGGGCACAACTATGGCTACACCTTC

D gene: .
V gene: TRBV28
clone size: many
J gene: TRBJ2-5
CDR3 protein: CASSSEGILIPGEETQYF
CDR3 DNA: TGTGCCAGCAGTTCAGAGGGCATACTGATCCCCGGGGAAGAGACCCAGTACTTC

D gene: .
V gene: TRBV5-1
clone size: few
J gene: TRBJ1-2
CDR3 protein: CASSLAPGPYGYTF
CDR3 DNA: TGCGCCAGCAGCTTGGCGCCAGGTCCCTATGGCTACACCTTC

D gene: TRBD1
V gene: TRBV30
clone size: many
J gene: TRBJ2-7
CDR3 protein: CAWSETGGYEQYF
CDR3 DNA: TGTGCCTGGAGCGAGACAGGGGGCTACGAGCAGTACTTC

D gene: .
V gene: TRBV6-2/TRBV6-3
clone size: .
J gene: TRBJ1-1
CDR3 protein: CASSSPDLTRVNTEAFF
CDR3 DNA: TGTGCCAGCAGCTCACCGGACCTGACCAGAGTGAACACTGAAGCTTTCTTT

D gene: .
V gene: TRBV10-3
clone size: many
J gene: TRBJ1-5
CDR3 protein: CAISGGGSNQPQHF
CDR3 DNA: TGTGCCATCAGTGGTGGGGGTAGCAATCAGCCCCAGCATTTT

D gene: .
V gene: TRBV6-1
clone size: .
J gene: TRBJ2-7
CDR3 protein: CASTPRAGRISYEQYF
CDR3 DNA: TGTGCCAGCACCCCGAGGGCAGGGAGAATCTCCTACGAGCAGTACTTC

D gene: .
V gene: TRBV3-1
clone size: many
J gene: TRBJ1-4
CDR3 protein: CASSRQVGTNEKLFF
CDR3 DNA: TGTGCCAGCAGCCGCCAAGTCGGGACTAATGAAAAACTGTTTTTT

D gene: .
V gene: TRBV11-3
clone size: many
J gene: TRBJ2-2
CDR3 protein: CASSSSHIQARFF
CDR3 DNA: TGTGCCAGCAGCTCCTCACATATACAGGCTAGGTTTTTT

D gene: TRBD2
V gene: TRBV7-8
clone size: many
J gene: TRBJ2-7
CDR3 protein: CASSLKAGGPFEQYF
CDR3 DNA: TGTGCCAGCAGCTTAAAGGCGGGAGGGCCCTTTGAGCAGTACTTC

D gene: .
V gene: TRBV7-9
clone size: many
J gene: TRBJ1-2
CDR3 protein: CASSLNFHPDGYTF
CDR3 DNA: TGTGCCAGCAGCTTAAATTTTCACCCCGATGGCTACACCTTC

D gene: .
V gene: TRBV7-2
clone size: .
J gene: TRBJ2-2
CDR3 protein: CASSLANAGGLFF
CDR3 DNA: TGTGCCAGCAGCTTAGCGAACGCCGGGGGGCTGTTTTTT

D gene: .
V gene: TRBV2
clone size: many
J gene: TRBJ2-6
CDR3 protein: CATRTHSSGANVLTF
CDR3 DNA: TGTGCCACCCGGACACATAGCTCTGGGGCCAACGTCCTGACTTTC

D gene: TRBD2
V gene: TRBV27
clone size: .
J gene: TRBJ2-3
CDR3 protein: CACRVGGIRADTQYF
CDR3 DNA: TGTGCCTGCAGAGTGGGAGGGATTCGCGCAGATACGCAGTATTTT

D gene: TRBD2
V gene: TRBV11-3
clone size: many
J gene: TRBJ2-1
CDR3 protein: CASSLGTSGSFYNEQFF
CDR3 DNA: TGTGCCAGCAGCTTAGGGACTAGCGGGAGTTTCTACAATGAGCAGTTCTTC

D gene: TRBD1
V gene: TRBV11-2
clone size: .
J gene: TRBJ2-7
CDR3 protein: CASSLGTSEGASRWYEQYF
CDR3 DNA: TGTGCCAGCAGCTTAGGGACCTCAGAGGGGGCTTCCAGGTGGTACGAGCAGTACTTC

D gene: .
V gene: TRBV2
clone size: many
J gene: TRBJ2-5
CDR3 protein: CASSYTGSQETQYF
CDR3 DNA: TGTGCCAGCAGTTACACAGGGTCCCAAGAGACCCAGTACTTC

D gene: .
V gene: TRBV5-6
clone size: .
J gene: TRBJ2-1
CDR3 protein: CASSLKLSSYNEQFF
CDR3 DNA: TGTGCCAGCAGCTTGAAGTTGAGCTCCTACAATGAGCAGTTCTTC

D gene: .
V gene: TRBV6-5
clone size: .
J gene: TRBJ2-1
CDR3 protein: CASSSTLAYNEQFF
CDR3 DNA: TGTGCCAGCAGTTCAACACTAGCCTACAATGAGCAGTTCTTC

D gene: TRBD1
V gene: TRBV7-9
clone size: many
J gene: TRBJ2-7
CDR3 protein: CASTPKRGPLTEQYF
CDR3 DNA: TGTGCCAGCACGCCGAAGAGGGGGCCTCTTACCGAGCAGTACTTC

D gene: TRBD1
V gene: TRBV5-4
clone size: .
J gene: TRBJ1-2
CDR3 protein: CASSSLSTGHYGYTF
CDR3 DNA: TGTGCCAGCAGCAGCTTGTCGACAGGGCATTATGGCTACACCTTC

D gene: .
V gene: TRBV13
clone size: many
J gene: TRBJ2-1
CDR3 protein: CASSLEVADSYNEQFF
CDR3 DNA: TGTGCCAGCAGCTTAGAGGTAGCGGACTCCTACAATGAGCAGTTCTTC